This T cell receptor beta chain was identified during a study of molecular identifiers for immune sequencing clone quantification. On the study more broadly: Replicates partitioned RNA from roughly 21,000 or 96,000 naive CD8 cells into five parts, sequencing four.

This clonotype was seen more than once but under ten times. Antigen specificity is unknown. The CDR3 contains 14 residues. The V end was cut by 5 bases, the J end by 4 bases, with 14 bases between. Germline V gene data show CDR1 as SGHRS and CDR2 as YFSETQ. TCRdb passed the PCR reads through MiXCR, listing each CDR3 protein once. The sample lists fewer than 45,000 distinct CDR3 sequences, 15% to 20% occurring once. Study-wide results and limits: Clones that had above 20 RNA copies took up over 99% of effector molecules but under 1% in naive cells.

The receptor's source is a human donor in good health. Some libraries in this study had Jurkat cell RNA spiked in. The sequenced sample was naive CD8+ T cells from blood, with Jurkat cell RNA spiked in. The subset is: FACS-sorted CD8+CD4-CCR7+CD45RA+ naive T cells. The genes are TRBV5-1 and TRBJ2-3; no clear D. CDR3: CASRLNDIPDTQYF. The CDR3 bases are TGCGCCAGCAGGCTTAATGACATCCCAGATACGCAGTATTTT.